One sample yielded the 5 T cell receptor beta chains listed below, sequenced in a study of technical replicates of blood from a few donors. Method: immunoSEQ multiplex PCR; TCRdb's copy keeps in-frame clones and lacks some. The sample holds 73,000 or so clones, 90% to 95% seen once. The sequencing sample was made of T cells isolated from PBMCs. The receptor source for this set is a human donor in good health.

The chain links TRBV28 to TRBJ1-2; D is perhaps TRBD1 (6 bases). CDR3 length: 13 amino acids. Germline-derived CDR1 and CDR2 are MDHEN and SYDVKM. V was clipped by 5 bases and J by 4 bases, with 11 bases between them. The CDR3 is CASSTTGTYGYTF. Here the CDR3 DNA reads TGTGCCAGCAGTACAACAGGGACCTATGGCTACACCTTC.

The genes are TRBV30 and TRBJ1-1; D perhaps matches TRBD1 (5 bases). The V gene lost 3 bases and the J gene lost 3 bases, with 11 bases spanning the gap. Germline V gene data show CDR1 as GTSNPN and CDR2 as SVGIG (reference sequence). The CDR3 is 13 amino acids. CDR3 loop: CAWRGQGHTEAFF. CDR3 bases: TGTGCCTGGAGAGGTCAGGGTCACACTGAAGCTTTCTTT.

The chain couples TRBV5-1 to TRBJ2-5; 11 bases agree with TRBD2. The CDR3 spans 19 residues. Germline CDR1 SGHRS, CDR2 YFSETQ. After removal of 0 bases from V and 1 base from J, the junction contained 11 bases not matched to a gene. CDR3 residues: CASSLEGHSTSGSQETQYF. DNA of the CDR3: TGCGCCAGCAGCTTGGAGGGACATAGTACTAGCGGGAGCCAAGAGACCCAGTACTTC.

The chain couples TRBV27 to TRBJ2-2, with 8 nucleotides matching TRBD2. The J segment lost 6 bases and the V segment lost 2 bases, leaving 5 bases of the junction unmatched. The CDR3 has 15 residues. Germline CDR1 MNHEY, CDR2 SMNVEV (reference sequence). The CDR3: CASSLGTRGAGELFF. CDR3 DNA sequence: TGTGCCAGCAGTTTAGGGACTAGAGGGGCCGGGGAGCTGTTTTTT.

This CDR3 is CASSLDPGGSGNTIYF. In nucleotides, the CDR3 is TGTGCCAGCAGCTTGGACCCGGGAGGATCTGGAAACACCATATATTTT. The rearrangement links TRBV5-4 to TRBJ1-3; D is undetermined. V was shortened by 0 bases and J by 1 base, with 11 bases between the two germline ends. Germline V CDR1 and CDR2: SGHNT, YYREEE (reference sequence). The CDR3 is made up of 16 amino acids.